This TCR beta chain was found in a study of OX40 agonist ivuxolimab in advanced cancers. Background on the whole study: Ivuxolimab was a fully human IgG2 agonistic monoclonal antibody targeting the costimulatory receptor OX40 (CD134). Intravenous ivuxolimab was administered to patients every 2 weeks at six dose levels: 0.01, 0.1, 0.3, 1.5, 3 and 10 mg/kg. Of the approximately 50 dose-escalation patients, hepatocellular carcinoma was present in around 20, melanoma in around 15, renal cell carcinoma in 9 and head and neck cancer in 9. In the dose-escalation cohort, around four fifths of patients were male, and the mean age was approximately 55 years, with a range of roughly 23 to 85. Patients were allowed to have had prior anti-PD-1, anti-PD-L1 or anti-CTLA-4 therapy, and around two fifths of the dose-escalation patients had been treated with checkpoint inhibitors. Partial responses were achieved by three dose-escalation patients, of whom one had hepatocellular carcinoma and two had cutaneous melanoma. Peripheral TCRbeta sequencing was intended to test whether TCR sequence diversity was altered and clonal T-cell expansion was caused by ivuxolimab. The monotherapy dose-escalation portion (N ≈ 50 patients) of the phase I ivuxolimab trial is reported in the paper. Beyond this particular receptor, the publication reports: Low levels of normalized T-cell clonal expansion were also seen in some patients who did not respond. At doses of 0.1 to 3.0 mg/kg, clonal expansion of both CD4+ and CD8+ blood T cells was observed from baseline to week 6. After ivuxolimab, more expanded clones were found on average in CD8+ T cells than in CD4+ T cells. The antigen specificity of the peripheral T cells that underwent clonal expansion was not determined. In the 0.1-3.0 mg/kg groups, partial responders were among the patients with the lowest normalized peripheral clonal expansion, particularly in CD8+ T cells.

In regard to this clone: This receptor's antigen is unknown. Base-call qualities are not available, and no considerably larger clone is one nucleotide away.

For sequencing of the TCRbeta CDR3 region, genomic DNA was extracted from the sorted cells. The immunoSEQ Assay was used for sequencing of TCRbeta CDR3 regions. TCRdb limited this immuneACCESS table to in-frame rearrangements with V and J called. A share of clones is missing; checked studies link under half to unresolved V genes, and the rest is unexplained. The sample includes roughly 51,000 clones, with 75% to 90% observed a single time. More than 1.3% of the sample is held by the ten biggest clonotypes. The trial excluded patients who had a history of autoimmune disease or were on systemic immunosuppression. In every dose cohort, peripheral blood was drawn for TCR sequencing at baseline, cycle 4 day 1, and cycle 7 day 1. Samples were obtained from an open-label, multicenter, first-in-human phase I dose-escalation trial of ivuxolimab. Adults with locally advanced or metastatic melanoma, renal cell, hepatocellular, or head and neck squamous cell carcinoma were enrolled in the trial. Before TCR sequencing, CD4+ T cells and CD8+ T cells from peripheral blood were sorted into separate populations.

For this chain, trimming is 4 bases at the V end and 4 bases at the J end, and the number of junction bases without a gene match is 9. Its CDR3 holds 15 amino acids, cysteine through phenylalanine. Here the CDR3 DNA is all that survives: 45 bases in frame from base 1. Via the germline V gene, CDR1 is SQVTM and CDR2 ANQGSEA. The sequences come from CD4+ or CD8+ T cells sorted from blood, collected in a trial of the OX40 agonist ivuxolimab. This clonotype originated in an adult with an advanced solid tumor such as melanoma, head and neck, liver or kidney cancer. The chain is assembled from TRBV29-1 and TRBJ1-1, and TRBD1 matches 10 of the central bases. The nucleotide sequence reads TGCAGCGTTGGCGCGACAGGGGGCGCGGGCACTGAAGCTTTCTTT. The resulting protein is CSVGATGGAGTEAFF.